A selection of T cell receptor beta chains follows, all from one sample in a study of Ad26.COV2.S vaccination and SARS-CoV-2 variants. Assay: immunoSEQ multiplex PCR; the TCRdb copy retains only in-frame clones and omits some. In the table there are roughly 330,000 clones, about 90% of which are singletons. The sample consisted of peripheral blood, taken in a trial of Ad26.COV2.S vaccine versus placebo. These receptors were obtained from a person aged 18-60 years who received the Ad26.COV2.S COVID-19 vaccine or a placebo. Each CDR3 is given with its conserved first and last residue. The D gene is left open where the match is weak. Where a row states a size, it is once, few, many or the class of an expanded clone; other rows omit it.

15	TRBJ2-1	TRBV11-3	-	-	TGTGCCAGCAGCCCCGCTGGGGGTCTCCACAATGAGCAGTTCTTC	CASSPAGGLHNEQFF
15	TRBJ1-2	TRBV28	-	-	TGTGCCAGCAGTTCCCCGGGGATCATCATCTATGGCTACACCTTC	CASSSPGIIIYGYTF
12	TRBJ1-1	TRBV27	-	-	TGTGCCAGCAACTCCGCAGGACTCAAAGCTTTCTTT	CASNSAGLKAFF
13	TRBJ2-3	TRBV7-2	-	-	TGTGCCAGCAGCTTAGGTTCGACAGATACGCAGTATTTT	CASSLGSTDTQYF
17	TRBJ1-1	TRBV11-2	-	TRBD1	TGTGCCAGCAGCTTACCCCGGGACAGGGCTATGAACACTGAAGCTTTCTTT	CASSLPRDRAMNTEAFF
14	TRBJ2-3	TRBV20-1	-	-	TGCAGTGCTAGTGGGGGTCCTGGTACAGATACGCAGTATTTT	CSASGGPGTDTQYF
14	TRBJ1-1	TRBV5-4	-	-	TGTGCCAGCCGGGAGGGCAGCACTAACACTGAAGCTTTCTTT	CASREGSTNTEAFF
15	TRBJ2-1	TRBV4-3	-	TRBD1	TGCGCCAGCAGCCAGGGACAGGCGGGATACAATGAGCAGTTCTTC	CASSQGQAGYNEQFF
15	TRBJ2-1	TRBV6-6	-	-	TGTGCCAGCAGTCCCGCCCGGGGGACCTACAATGAGCAGTTCTTC	CASSPARGTYNEQFF
13	TRBJ2-1	TRBV4-2	-	-	TGTGCCAGCAGCCAAGAGCGGTACAATGAGCAGTTCTTC	CASSQERYNEQFF
13	TRBJ1-4	TRBV4-1	-	-	TGCGCCAGCAGCCAAGTTGGGGGGGAAAAACTGTTTTTT	CASSQVGGEKLFF
13	TRBJ2-1	TRBV7-9	-	-	TGTGCCAGCAGCTTGGGCAGTCTTGATGAGCAGTTCTTC	CASSLGSLDEQFF
16	TRBJ1-1	TRBV19	-	-	TGTGCCAGTAGTATAGACCCGGCAGGGTCGGGCACTGAAGCTTTCTTT	CASSIDPAGSGTEAFF
13	TRBJ1-1	TRBV5-6	-	-	TGTGCCAGCAGCTTCTGGGGGAACACTGAAGCTTTCTTT	CASSFWGNTEAFF
15	TRBJ1-1	TRBV3-1/TRBV3-2	-	-	TGTGCCAGCAGCCAAGTTGGGACCAGTGGGGCTGAAGCTTTCTTT	CASSQVGTSGAEAFF
16	TRBJ2-2	TRBV2	-	-	TGTGCCAGCAGTTGGAAGGTGAAGCTTACCTCCGGGGAGCTGTTTTTT	CASSWKVKLTSGELFF
14	TRBJ2-1	TRBV11-3	-	TRBD1	TGTGCCAGCAGCTACCGGACAGGAGGCAATGAGCAGTTCTTC	CASSYRTGGNEQFF
16	TRBJ2-1	TRBV6-5	-	TRBD2	TGTGCCAGCAGTTATGGGCGGCGGGGGGGCGGGAATGAGCAGTTCTTC	CASSYGRRGGGNEQFF
11	TRBJ2-3	TRBV2	-	-	TGTGCCAGCAGTGTCGCAGATACGCAGTATTTT	CASSVADTQYF
14	TRBJ1-6	TRBV10-1	-	TRBD1	TGCGCCACCCCCGGGACAGATAATAATTCACCCCTCCACTTT	CATPGTDNNSPLHF
15	TRBJ1-2	TRBV7-2	-	-	TGTGCCAGCAGCTCAACGGGGGCGGATAACTATGGCTACACCTTC	CASSSTGADNYGYTF
21	TRBJ1-1	TRBV15	once	TRBD1	TGTGCCACCAGCAGAGACTTATCGGGACAGGGGGCTTGGGGGTCTTTCACTGAAGCTTTCTTT	CATSRDLSGQGAWGSFTEAFF
15	TRBJ1-5	TRBV21-1	-	-	TGTGCCAGCAGCCAAAAGGCGGGAGGATGTCAGCCCCAGCATTTT	CASSQKAGGCQPQHF
15	TRBJ1-1	TRBV19	-	-	TGTGCCAGTAGTATTCTATCCGGGGCGAACACTGAAGCTTTCTTT	CASSILSGANTEAFF
15	TRBJ1-6	TRBV6-5	-	-	TGTGCCAGCAGCTTCAGGACGCGAGCTAATTCACCCCTCCACTTT	CASSFRTRANSPLHF
17	TRBJ2-1	TRBV4-1	-	TRBD1	TGCGCCAGCAGCCAAGTAATTGGGACAGGGTCCTACAATGAGCAGTTCTTC	CASSQVIGTGSYNEQFF
12	TRBJ2-7	TRBV3-1/TRBV3-2	-	-	TGTGCCAGCAGCCAAGCTGCCTACGAGCAGTACTTC	CASSQAAYEQYF
12	TRBJ2-7	TRBV5-8	-	-	TGTGCCAGCAGCTCGCCTTCTTACGAGCAGTACTTC	CASSSPSYEQYF
15	TRBJ1-3	TRBV14	-	-	TGTGCCAGCAGCCAACTGACGGATCCTGGAAACACCATATATTTT	CASSQLTDPGNTIYF
14	TRBJ1-6	TRBV19	-	TRBD1	TGTGCCAGTAGTTCAGGACAGGACAATTCACCCCTCCACTTT	CASSSGQDNSPLHF
16	TRBJ1-6	TRBV3-1/TRBV3-2	-	-	TGTGCCAGCAGGCCGACAGGAATCTCCTATAATTCACCCCTCCACTTT	CASRPTGISYNSPLHF
14	TRBJ1-6	TRBV2	-	-	TGTGTCACATCTTGGGACTCCTATAATTCACCCCTCCACTTT	CVTSWDSYNSPLHF
15	TRBJ1-1	TRBV7-9	-	-	TGTGCCACCCGGGACCTCAGAGGGGTGAACACTGAAGCTTTCTTT	CATRDLRGVNTEAFF
13	TRBJ1-2	TRBV7-2	-	-	TGTGCCAGCAGCTTAGATCCAGCAGATGGCTACACCTTC	CASSLDPADGYTF
15	TRBJ1-6	TRBV7-2	few	TRBD1	TGTGCCAGCAGCTCACAGACAGGGGGTGGGTCACCCCTCCACTTT	CASSSQTGGGSPLHF
14	TRBJ2-5	TRBV18	-	-	TGTGCCAGCTCACCGGGGCTTGTAGAGGAGACCCAGTACTTC	CASSPGLVEETQYF
13	TRBJ1-1	TRBV6-6	-	TRBD1	TGTGCCATTACGGACAGGGGTTTCACTGAAGCTTTCTTT	CAITDRGFTEAFF
19	TRBJ1-2	TRBV29-1	-	-	TGCAGCGTTGAAGGCCCTTGGACCTTACCTCCCCAACCTAACTATGGCTACACCTTC	CSVEGPWTLPPQPNYGYTF
21	TRBJ2-2	TRBV12-5	-	TRBD2	TGTGCTAGTGGTTTCCGCGAATGGGGACTAGCGGGAGGGTATAGCGCCGGGGAGCTGTTTTTT	CASGFREWGLAGGYSAGELFF
15	TRBJ1-6	TRBV7-2	few	-	TGTGCCAGCAGCTTTAGTAGACGGCCCTATTCACCCCTCCACTTT	CASSFSRRPYSPLHF
13	TRBJ1-1	TRBV3-1/TRBV3-2	once	-	TGTGCCAGCGACATAGACAGCAACATCGAAGCTTTCTTT	CASDIDSNIEAFF
14	TRBJ1-1	TRBV2	-	-	TGTGCCAGCAGGGGGATACAGGGTAATACTGAAGCTTTCTTT	CASRGIQGNTEAFF
15	TRBJ2-2	TRBV5-1	-	TRBD2	TGCGCCAGCAGCTTGGAGCTAGCGGAAACCGGGGAGCTGTTTTTT	CASSLELAETGELFF
14	TRBJ1-1	TRBV28	-	-	TGTGCCAGCAACAACCGGGGCCCCGTTTCTGAAGCTTTCTTT	CASNNRGPVSEAFF
18	TRBJ1-3	TRBV7-9	-	-	TGTGCCAGCAGCTTAGAAGGGAAGAGGACGGGAAGTGGAAACACCATATATTTT	CASSLEGKRTGSGNTIYF
16	TRBJ2-2	TRBV7-9	-	TRBD1	TGTGCCAGCAAGGCCGGGACAGGGGGCGAGACCGGGGAGCTGTTTTTT	CASKAGTGGETGELFF
15	TRBJ2-1	TRBV6-5	-	TRBD2	TGTGCCAGCAGAGGACTAGCGGGATACTACAATGAGCAGTTCTTC	CASRGLAGYYNEQFF
18	TRBJ1-2	TRBV7-8	-	TRBD1	TGTGCCAGCAGCTTTAGAGACCCGGGACAGGGAGTTCTGAGGGGCTACACCTTC	CASSFRDPGQGVLRGYTF
16	TRBJ2-3	TRBV11-2	-	TRBD2	TGTGCCAGCAGCTTAGTCGGCGGGAGTGTTGGAGATACGCAGTATTTT	CASSLVGGSVGDTQYF
16	TRBJ2-1	TRBV7-2	-	TRBD2	TGTGCCAGCAGTCGGGATGGGGCTAGCGGGAGGGATGAGCAGTTCTTC	CASSRDGASGRDEQFF
14	TRBJ1-4	TRBV19	once	-	TGTGCCAGTAGTATCGCAGGGACCAATGAAAAACTGTTTTTT	CASSIAGTNEKLFF
14	TRBJ2-3	TRBV27	-	-	TGTGCCAGCAGTTTGCATGTGACCCCAGATACGCAGTATTTT	CASSLHVTPDTQYF
17	TRBJ2-6	TRBV11-3	-	TRBD1	TGTGCCAGCAGCTTAGAACAGGGGGCTCCTGGGGCCAACGTCCTGACTTTC	CASSLEQGAPGANVLTF
13	TRBJ2-3	TRBV10-3	-	-	TGTGCCATCAGTGAGGAGGGCACAGATACGCAGTATTTT	CAISEEGTDTQYF